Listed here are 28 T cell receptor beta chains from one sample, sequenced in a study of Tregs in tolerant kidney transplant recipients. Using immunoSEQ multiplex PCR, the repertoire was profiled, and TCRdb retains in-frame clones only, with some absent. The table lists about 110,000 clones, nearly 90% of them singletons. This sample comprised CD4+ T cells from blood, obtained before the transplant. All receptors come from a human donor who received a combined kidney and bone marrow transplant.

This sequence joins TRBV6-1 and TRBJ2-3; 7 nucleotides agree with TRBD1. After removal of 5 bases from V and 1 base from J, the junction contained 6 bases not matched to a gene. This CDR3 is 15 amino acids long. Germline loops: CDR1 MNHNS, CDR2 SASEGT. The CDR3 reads CASSPGQARTDTQYF. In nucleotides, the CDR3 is TGTGCCAGCAGTCCCGGACAGGCGCGCACAGATACGCAGTATTTT.

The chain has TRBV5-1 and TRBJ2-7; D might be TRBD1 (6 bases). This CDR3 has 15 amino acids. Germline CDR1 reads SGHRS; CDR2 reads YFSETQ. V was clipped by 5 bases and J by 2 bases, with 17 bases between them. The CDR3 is CASRRSRQGTYEQYF. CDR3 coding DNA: TGCGCCAGCAGAAGGTCCCGCCAGGGGACCTACGAGCAGTACTTC.

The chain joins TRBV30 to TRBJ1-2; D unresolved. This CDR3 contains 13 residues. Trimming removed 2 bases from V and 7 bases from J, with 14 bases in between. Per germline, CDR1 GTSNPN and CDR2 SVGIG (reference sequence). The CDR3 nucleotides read TGTGCCTGGAGTTACCAGCTTGGGAGTGGCTACACCTTC. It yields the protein CAWSYQLGSGYTF. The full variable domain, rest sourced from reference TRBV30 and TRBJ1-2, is SQTIHQWPATLVQPVGSPLSLECTVEGTSNPNLYWYRQAAGRGLQLLFYSVGIGQISSEVPQNLSASRPQDRQFILSSKKLLLSDSGFYLCAWSYQLGSGYTFGSGTRLTVV.

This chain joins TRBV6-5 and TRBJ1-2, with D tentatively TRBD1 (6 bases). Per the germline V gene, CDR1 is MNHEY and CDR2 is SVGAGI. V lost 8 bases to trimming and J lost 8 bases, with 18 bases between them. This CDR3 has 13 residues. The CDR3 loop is CASLPTGRGGYTF. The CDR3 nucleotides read TGTGCCAGCCTCCCTACAGGGAGGGGAGGCTACACCTTC.

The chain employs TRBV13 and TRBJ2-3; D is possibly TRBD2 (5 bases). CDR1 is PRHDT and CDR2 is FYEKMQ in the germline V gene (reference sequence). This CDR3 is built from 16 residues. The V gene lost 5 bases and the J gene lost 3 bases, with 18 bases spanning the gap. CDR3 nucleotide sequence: TGTGCCAGCAGCCTATGGGAGAGTTGGAGGACAGATACGCAGTATTTT. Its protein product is CASSLWESWRTDTQYF.

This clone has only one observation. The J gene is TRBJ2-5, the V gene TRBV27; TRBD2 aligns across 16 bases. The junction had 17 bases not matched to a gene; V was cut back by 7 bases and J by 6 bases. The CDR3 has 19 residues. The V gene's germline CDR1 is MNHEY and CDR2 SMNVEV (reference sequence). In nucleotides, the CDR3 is TGTGCCAGCATCCCACTCACCGGGACTAGCGGGAGGGCCGGAAAGACCCAGTACTTC. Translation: CASIPLTGTSGRAGKTQYF.

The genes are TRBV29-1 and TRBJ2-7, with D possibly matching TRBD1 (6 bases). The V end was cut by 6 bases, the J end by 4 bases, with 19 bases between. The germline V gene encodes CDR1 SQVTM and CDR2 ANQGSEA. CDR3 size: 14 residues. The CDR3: CSVRTGNPGYEQYF. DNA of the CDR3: TGCAGCGTCCGAACAGGGAACCCCGGGTACGAGCAGTACTTC.

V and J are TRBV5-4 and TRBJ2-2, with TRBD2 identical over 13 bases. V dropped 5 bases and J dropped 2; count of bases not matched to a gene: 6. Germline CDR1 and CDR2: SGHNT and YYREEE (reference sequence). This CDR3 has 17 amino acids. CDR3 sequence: CASSPGTSGANTGELFF. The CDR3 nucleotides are TGTGCCAGCAGTCCCGGGACTAGCGGGGCCAACACCGGGGAGCTGTTTTTT.

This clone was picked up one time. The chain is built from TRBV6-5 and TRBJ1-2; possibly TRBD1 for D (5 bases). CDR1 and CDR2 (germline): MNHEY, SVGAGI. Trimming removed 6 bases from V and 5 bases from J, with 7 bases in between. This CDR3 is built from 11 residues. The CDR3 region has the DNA TGTGCCAGCAGGGGGGGTTATGGCTACACCTTC. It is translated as CASRGGYGYTF.

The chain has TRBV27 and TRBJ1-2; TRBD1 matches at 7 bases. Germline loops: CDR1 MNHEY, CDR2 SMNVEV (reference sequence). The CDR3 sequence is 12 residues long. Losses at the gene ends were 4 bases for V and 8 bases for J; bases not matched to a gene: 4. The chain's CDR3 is CASSSRQGGYTF. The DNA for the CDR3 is TGTGCCAGCAGTTCCCGACAGGGAGGCTACACCTTC.

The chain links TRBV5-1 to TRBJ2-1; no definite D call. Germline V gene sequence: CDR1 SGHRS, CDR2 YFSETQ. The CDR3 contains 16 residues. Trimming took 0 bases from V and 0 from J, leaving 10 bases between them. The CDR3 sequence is CASSLDVSSSYNEQFF. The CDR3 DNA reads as TGCGCCAGCAGCTTGGACGTATCGAGCTCCTACAATGAGCAGTTCTTC.

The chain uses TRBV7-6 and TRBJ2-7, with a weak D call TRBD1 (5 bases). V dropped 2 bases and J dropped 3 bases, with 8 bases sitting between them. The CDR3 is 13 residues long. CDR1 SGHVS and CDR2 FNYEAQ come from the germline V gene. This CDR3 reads CASSLSQGYEQYF. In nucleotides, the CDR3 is TGTGCCAGCAGCTTAAGCCAGGGCTACGAGCAGTACTTC.

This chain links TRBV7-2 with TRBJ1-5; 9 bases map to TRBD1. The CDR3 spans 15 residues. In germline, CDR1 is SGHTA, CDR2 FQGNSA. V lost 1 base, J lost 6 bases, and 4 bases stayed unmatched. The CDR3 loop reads CASSLDTGGGQPQHF. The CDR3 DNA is TGTGCCAGCAGCTTAGATACAGGGGGCGGTCAGCCCCAGCATTTT.

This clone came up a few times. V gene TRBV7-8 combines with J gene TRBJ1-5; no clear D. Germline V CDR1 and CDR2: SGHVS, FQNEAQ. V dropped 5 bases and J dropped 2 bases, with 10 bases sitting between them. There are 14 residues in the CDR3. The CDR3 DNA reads TGTGCCAGCAGCCCAGCGTTTGGCAATCAGCCCCAGCATTTT. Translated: CASSPAFGNQPQHF.

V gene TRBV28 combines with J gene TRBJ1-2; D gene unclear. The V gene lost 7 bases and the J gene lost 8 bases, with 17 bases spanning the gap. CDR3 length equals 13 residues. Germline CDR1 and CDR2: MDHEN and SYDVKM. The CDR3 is CASTLAGALGYTF. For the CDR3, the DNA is TGTGCCAGCACCCTCGCGGGTGCCCTAGGCTACACCTTC.

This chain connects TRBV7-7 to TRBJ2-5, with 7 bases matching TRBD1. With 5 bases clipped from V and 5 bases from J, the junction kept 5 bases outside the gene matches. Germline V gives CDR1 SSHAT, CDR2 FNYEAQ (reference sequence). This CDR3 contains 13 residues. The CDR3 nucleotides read TGTGCCAGCAGCCTAGGGGGCACGGAGACCCAGTACTTC. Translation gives CASSLGGTETQYF.

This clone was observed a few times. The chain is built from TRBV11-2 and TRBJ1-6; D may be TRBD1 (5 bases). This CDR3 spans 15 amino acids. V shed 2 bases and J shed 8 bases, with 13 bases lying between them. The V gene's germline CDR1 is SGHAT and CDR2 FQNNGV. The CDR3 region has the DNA TGTGCCAGCAGCTTATCGGCAGGGATCGATTCACCCCTCCACTTT. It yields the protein CASSLSAGIDSPLHF.

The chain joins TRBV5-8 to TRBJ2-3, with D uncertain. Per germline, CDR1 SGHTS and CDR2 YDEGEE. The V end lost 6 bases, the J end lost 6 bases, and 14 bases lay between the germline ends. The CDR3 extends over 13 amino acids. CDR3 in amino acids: CASNSERRDTQYF. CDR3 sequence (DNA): TGTGCCAGCAATTCGGAGAGAAGGGATACGCAGTATTTT.

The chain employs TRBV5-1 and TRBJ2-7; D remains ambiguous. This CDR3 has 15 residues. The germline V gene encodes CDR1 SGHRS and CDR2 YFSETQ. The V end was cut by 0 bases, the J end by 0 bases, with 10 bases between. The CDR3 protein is CASSLVHYRSYEQYF. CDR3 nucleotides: TGCGCCAGCAGCTTGGTGCACTACCGCTCCTACGAGCAGTACTTC.

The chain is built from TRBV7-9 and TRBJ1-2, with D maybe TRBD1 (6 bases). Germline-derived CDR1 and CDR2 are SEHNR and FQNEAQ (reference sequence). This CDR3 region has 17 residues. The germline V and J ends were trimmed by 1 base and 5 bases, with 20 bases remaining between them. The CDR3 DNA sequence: TGTGCCAGCAGCTTAGGGGTAGTTGGACAGACGGAGTATGGCTACACCTTC. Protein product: CASSLGVVGQTEYGYTF. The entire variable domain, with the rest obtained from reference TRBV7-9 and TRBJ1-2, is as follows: DTGVSQNPRHKITKRGQNVTFRCDPISEHNRLYWYRQTLGQGPEFLTYFQNEAQLEKSRLLSDRFSAERPKGSFSTLEIQRTEQGDSAMYLCASSLGVVGQTEYGYTFGSGTRLTVV.

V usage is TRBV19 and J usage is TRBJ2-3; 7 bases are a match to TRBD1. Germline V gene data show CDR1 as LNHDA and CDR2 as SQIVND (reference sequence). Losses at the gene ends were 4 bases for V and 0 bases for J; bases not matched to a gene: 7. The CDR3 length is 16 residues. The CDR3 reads CASSSTYRGSTDTQYF. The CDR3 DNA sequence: TGTGCCAGTAGTAGCACTTACAGGGGTAGCACAGATACGCAGTATTTT.

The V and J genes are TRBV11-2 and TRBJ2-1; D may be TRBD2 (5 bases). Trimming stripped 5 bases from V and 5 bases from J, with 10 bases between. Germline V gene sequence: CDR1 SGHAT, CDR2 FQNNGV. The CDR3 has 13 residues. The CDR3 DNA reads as TGTGCCAGCAGCGGAAGACTAAACAATGAGCAGTTCTTC. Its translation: CASSGRLNNEQFF.

The CDR3 DNA reads as TGTGCCAGCATTGCTTCCTACTCCTACGAGCAGTACTTC. Its protein is CASIASYSYEQYF. The gene calls are TRBV2 and TRBJ2-7, with D unclear. Trimming stripped 7 bases from V and 0 bases from J, with 10 bases between. The CDR3 loop spans 13 amino acids. Per the germline V gene, CDR1 is SNHLY and CDR2 is FYNNEI.

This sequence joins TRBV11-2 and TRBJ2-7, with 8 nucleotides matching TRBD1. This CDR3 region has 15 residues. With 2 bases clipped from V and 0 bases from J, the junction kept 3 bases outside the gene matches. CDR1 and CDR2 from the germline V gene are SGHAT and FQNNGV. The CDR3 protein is CASSLRTGISYEQYF. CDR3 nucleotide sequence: TGTGCCAGCAGCTTAAGGACAGGGATCTCCTACGAGCAGTACTTC.

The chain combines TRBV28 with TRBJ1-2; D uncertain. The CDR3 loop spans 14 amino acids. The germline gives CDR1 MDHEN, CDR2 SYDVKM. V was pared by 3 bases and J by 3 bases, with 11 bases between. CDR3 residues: CASSFEGGDYGYTF. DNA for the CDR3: TGTGCCAGCAGTTTTGAGGGCGGCGACTATGGCTACACCTTC.

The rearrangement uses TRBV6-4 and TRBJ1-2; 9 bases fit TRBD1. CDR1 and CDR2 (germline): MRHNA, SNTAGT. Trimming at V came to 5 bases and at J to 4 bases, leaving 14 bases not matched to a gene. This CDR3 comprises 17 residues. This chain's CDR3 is CASSPQGAQLTSYGYTF. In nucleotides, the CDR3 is TGTGCCAGCAGTCCACAGGGGGCCCAACTAACCAGCTATGGCTACACCTTC.

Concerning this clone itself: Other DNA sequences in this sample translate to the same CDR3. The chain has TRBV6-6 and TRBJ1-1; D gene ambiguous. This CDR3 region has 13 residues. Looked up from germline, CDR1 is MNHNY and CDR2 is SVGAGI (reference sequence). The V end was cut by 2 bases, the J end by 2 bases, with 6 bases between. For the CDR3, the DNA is TGTGCCAGCAGTTACGGCAGAAACACTGAAGCTTTCTTT. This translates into CASSYGRNTEAFF.

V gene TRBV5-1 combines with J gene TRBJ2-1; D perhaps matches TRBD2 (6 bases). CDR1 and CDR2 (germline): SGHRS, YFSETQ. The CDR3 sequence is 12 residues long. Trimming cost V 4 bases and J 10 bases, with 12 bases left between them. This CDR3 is CASSLGLVEQFF. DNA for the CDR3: TGCGCCAGCAGCCTGGGACTTGTGGAGCAGTTCTTC.